This T cell receptor beta chain was captured in a study of shared T cell receptors in the human thymus. This CDR3 comprises 15 residues. The germline CDR1 and CDR2 sequences are MGHDK and SYGVNS. V shed 6 bases and J shed 2 bases, with 16 bases lying between them. This table comes from immunoSEQ multiplex PCR, and its TCRdb copy is limited to in-frame clones, with some not included. Altogether 720,000 or so clones are present, 80% to 90% being singletons, with the ten largest covering around 0.0099%. The sample also formed part of further work on human thymus T cells. From that second work: Having surgery to correct congenital heart defects, healthy Finnish infants acted as the donors. The source of the thymus tissue was resections taken during corrective heart surgery. There appeared to be biased usage of V and J genes in thymic and blood repertoires. Reports from related research described highly overlapping thymic repertoires among unrelated individuals.

The sequencing input was thymocytes. This TCR derives from a girl less than two years old with a congenital heart defect. The chain is built from TRBV25-1 and TRBJ1-2; no reliable D call. The DNA for the CDR3 is TGTGCCAGCAGCTCCCACGGGAACGGCAACTATGGCTACACCTTC. Protein product: CASSSHGNGNYGYTF.